This passage covers 9 T cell receptor beta chains from one sample sequenced in a study of shared clonotypes between healthy human individuals. Sequencing was performed with immunoSEQ multiplex PCR; in TCRdb, only in-frame clones are kept and a portion is missing. The sample has about 2.4 million clones, more than 90% seen once. The specimen was naive CD4+ T cells sorted from blood. Regarding subset: CD45RA+ positively selected. These TCRs come from a man aged 18 to 29 in good health.

This clone was seen a few times. Additional DNA sequences in this sample encode the identical CDR3. The chain uses TRBV5-1 and TRBJ2-2; D is perhaps TRBD2 (6 bases). The CDR3 sequence is 15 residues long. CDR1 and CDR2 from the germline V gene are SGHRS and YFSETQ. V lost 0 bases and J 2 bases, leaving 8 bases between the germline ends. The CDR3 DNA is TGCGCCAGCAGCTTGGACGGGAGAAACACCGGGGAGCTGTTTTTT. It yields the protein CASSLDGRNTGELFF.

This rearrangement joins TRBV28 to TRBJ2-1; TRBD2 matches at 8 bases. Looked up from germline, CDR1 is MDHEN and CDR2 is SYDVKM. The CDR3 extends over 15 amino acids. Germline trimming cut 2 bases from V and 3 bases from J; bases unmatched to any gene: 3. In DNA, the CDR3 is TGTGCCAGCAGTTTACGGCTAGCGGGCTACAATGAGCAGTTCTTC. It translates to CASSLRLAGYNEQFF.

In the case of this clone: Distinct nucleotide sequences in the sample also encode this CDR3. CDR3 sequence (DNA): TGTGCCAGCAGTGAAAACAGACAAGAGACCCAGTACTTC. It encodes CASSENRQETQYF. The V and J genes are TRBV2 and TRBJ2-5; D gene uncertain. Trimming stripped 2 bases from V and 2 bases from J, with 6 bases between. The CDR3 extends over 13 amino acids. Germline CDR1 SNHLY, CDR2 FYNNEI.

CDR3 nucleotides: TGTGCCAGCAGCGCAGGGACTAGCCGAGGTAGTACCGGGGAGCTGTTTTTT. The encoded protein is CASSAGTSRGSTGELFF. V usage is TRBV2 and J usage is TRBJ2-2; TRBD2 agrees at 9 bases. After removal of 6 bases from V and 5 bases from J, the junction contained 13 bases not matched to a gene. The CDR3 sequence is 17 residues long. Germline values: CDR1 SNHLY, CDR2 FYNNEI.

Here the CDR3 DNA reads TGTGCCAGCAGCCCCTCTCAGGGATCGGGCCACGAGCAGTACTTC. As protein: CASSPSQGSGHEQYF. This sequence joins TRBV4-2 and TRBJ2-7; a weak D match, TRBD1 (5 bases). The CDR3 sequence is 15 residues long. Germline CDR1 reads LGHNA; CDR2 reads YNFKEQ. V was trimmed by 4 bases and J by 5 bases, leaving 18 bases between them.

V gene TRBV15 combines with J gene TRBJ2-3; D is tentatively TRBD1 or TRBD2 (5 bases each). V lost 0 bases to trimming and J lost 2 bases, with 18 bases between them. This CDR3 comprises 18 residues. Germline V gives CDR1 LNHNV, CDR2 YYDKDF (reference sequence). CDR3 region: CATSRDLPGAGYTDTQYF. CDR3 DNA: TGTGCCACCAGCAGAGATCTACCCGGGGCTGGCTACACAGATACGCAGTATTTT.

CDR3 in amino acids: CAIYNGGSSYNEQFF. CDR3 coding DNA: TGTGCCATTTATAATGGGGGGAGCTCCTACAATGAGCAGTTCTTC. The chain employs TRBV10-3 and TRBJ2-1; D may be TRBD2 (6 bases). CDR1 is ENHRY, CDR2 SYGVKD, per germline. Deletions cut 9 bases from V and 0 bases from J, with 15 bases between. The CDR3 spans 15 residues.

The chain is built from TRBV30 and TRBJ1-2; D gene ambiguous. Between the trimmed V and J ends, which lost 0 bases and 6 bases, there was a span of 14 bases. Germline V gene lookup returns CDR1 GTSNPN and CDR2 SVGIG (reference sequence). CDR3 length: 14 amino acids. The DNA of the CDR3 is TGTGCCTGGAGTGTACGTATCTGGGAAGATGGCTACACCTTC. Its protein is CAWSVRIWEDGYTF.

The rearrangement uses TRBV29-1 and TRBJ2-5; TRBD1 matches 9 bases. Germline CDR1 reads SQVTM; CDR2 reads ANQGSEA. With 4 bases clipped from V and 5 bases from J, the junction kept 2 bases outside the gene matches. This CDR3 is built from 12 residues. Here the CDR3 DNA reads TGCAGCGTTGGACAGGGGGACGAGACCCAGTACTTC. Amino acids: CSVGQGDETQYF.